This is a list of T cell receptor beta chains from one sample in a study of T cell repertoires in cytomegalovirus infection. TCRdb re-analysed the reads in MiXCR, keeping a single row per CDR3 protein. Among around 430,000 distinct CDR3 sequences listed, 40% to 50% were seen once. The antigens these receptors bind are not known. Sequencing was performed on cultured PBMCs, taken from culture after CMV antigen stimulation. These receptors were taken from a human donor in good health (CMV status not recorded). Some clones in this sample may be carry-over from other donors' samples. Each CDR3 is given with its conserved first and last residue. The D gene is left open where the match is weak. Not every row has a clone size; where given, it reads once, few, many or a size class.

DNA: TGTGCCAGCAGCTTAAGTTGGGATGAAAAACTGTTTTTT; CDR3: CASSLSWDEKLFF; J: TRBJ1-4; size: .; D: .; V: TRBV7-2
DNA: TGTGCCAGAAGTCCTATCTACCCGGAAGGCACAGATACGCAGTATTTT; CDR3: CARSPIYPEGTDTQYF; J: TRBJ2-3; size: .; D: .; V: TRBV11-2
DNA: TGTGCCAGCCCCCTCCACGGGCAGGGGGCCCCTTATAGCAATCAGCCCCAGCATTTT; CDR3: CASPLHGQGAPYSNQPQHF; J: TRBJ1-5; size: .; D: TRBD1; V: TRBV12-3/TRBV12-4
DNA: TGTGCCAGCAGTAGGACAGGAGCTAACTATGGCTACACCTTC; CDR3: CASSRTGANYGYTF; J: TRBJ1-2; size: few; D: TRBD1; V: TRBV12-3/TRBV12-4
DNA: TGTGCCAGCAGCCAGGGGACTAGCGGCCACCCAGATACGCAGTATTTT; CDR3: CASSQGTSGHPDTQYF; J: TRBJ2-3; size: many; D: TRBD2; V: TRBV7-6
DNA: TGTGCCAGCAGTGAAAGAACTAGCGGTCTACCCTACGAGCAGTACTTC; CDR3: CASSERTSGLPYEQYF; J: TRBJ2-7; size: .; D: TRBD2; V: TRBV6-5
DNA: TGTGCCACTTACAGGGGAAATCAGCCCCAGCATTTT; CDR3: CATYRGNQPQHF; J: TRBJ1-5; size: .; D: TRBD1; V: TRBV11-2
DNA: TGTGCCAGCAGCTTTTCGGCGCCCTCGGGGAATACGCAGTATTTT; CDR3: CASSFSAPSGNTQYF; J: TRBJ2-3; size: few; D: .; V: TRBV7-2
DNA: TGTGCCATCAGTGAGTCGACCGCGGGGGCTTCCGAGCAGTACTTC; CDR3: CAISESTAGASEQYF; J: TRBJ2-7; size: few; D: .; V: TRBV10-3
DNA: TGTGCCACCAGCAGAGATCTGACTAGCGGGGGTAGCACAGATACGCAGTATTTT; CDR3: CATSRDLTSGGSTDTQYF; J: TRBJ2-3; size: .; D: TRBD2; V: TRBV15
DNA: TGTGCCAGCCAGAAGGGGTACTACAATGAGCAGTTCTTC; CDR3: CASQKGYYNEQFF; J: TRBJ2-1; size: .; D: .; V: TRBV6-2/TRBV6-3
DNA: TGTGCCAGTTCCGAGGACCGAGACAGGGTCTATGGCTACACCTTC; CDR3: CASSEDRDRVYGYTF; J: TRBJ1-2; size: .; D: TRBD1; V: TRBV19
DNA: TGTGCCAGCAGTTTAGGGGGGCCGCGGCAGTACTTC; CDR3: CASSLGGPRQYF; J: TRBJ2-7; size: few; D: .; V: TRBV12-3/TRBV12-4
DNA: TGTGCCAGCAGTTTGTACGCAGCGGGCTGGGTCTTC; CDR3: CASSLYAAGWVF; J: TRBJ2-1; size: .; D: .; V: TRBV12-3/TRBV12-4
DNA: TGTGCCAGCAGCTCCCCCGAGATTGGGAGGGGGTCCTACAATGAGCAGTTCTTC; CDR3: CASSSPEIGRGSYNEQFF; J: TRBJ2-1; size: few; D: .; V: TRBV11-2
DNA: TGTGCCAGCAGCCAACTAGAAATAGATACGCAGTATTTT; CDR3: CASSQLEIDTQYF; J: TRBJ2-3; size: .; D: .; V: TRBV5-4
DNA: TGTGCCAGCAGCCTCCAGCCACCCTACAATGAGCAGTTCTTC; CDR3: CASSLQPPYNEQFF; J: TRBJ2-1; size: .; D: .; V: TRBV6-2/TRBV6-3
DNA: TGTGCCAGCAGCTTAACCCCGGGAACTTTCAAGGGAAAACTGTTTTTT; CDR3: CASSLTPGTFKGKLFF; J: TRBJ1-4; size: .; D: .; V: TRBV7-6
DNA: TGTGCCATCAGCACCGGGACAGGGAGGGGGTACGAGCAGTACTTC; CDR3: CAISTGTGRGYEQYF; J: TRBJ2-7; size: once; D: TRBD1; V: TRBV10-3
DNA: TGTGCCAGCAGTTACTCTCGCGAGAATGAGCAGTTCTTC; CDR3: CASSYSRENEQFF; J: TRBJ2-1; size: once; D: .; V: TRBV6-8
DNA: TGTGCCACCAGTGAACTGACTAGCGGGGGAAACCAAGAGACCCAGTACTTC; CDR3: CATSELTSGGNQETQYF; J: TRBJ2-5; size: many; D: TRBD2; V: TRBV24-1
DNA: TGTGCCAGCTCACTCTGGGACCGGGATCAGCCCCAGCATTTT; CDR3: CASSLWDRDQPQHF; J: TRBJ1-5; size: .; D: .; V: TRBV18
DNA: TGTGCCATCAGTCGCCGGGAATCCAGCACAGATACGCAGTATTTT; CDR3: CAISRRESSTDTQYF; J: TRBJ2-3; size: few; D: .; V: TRBV10-3
DNA: TGTGTCAGCAGCTTATTCCCAGGGGCAAACGGAAACACCATATATTTT; CDR3: CVSSLFPGANGNTIYF; J: TRBJ1-3; size: .; D: .; V: TRBV11-2
DNA: TGTGCCAGCAGCCACTCAGGGGTTTCACCCCTCCACTTT; CDR3: CASSHSGVSPLHF; J: TRBJ1-6; size: .; D: .; V: TRBV27
DNA: TGTGCCAGCAGTTTCCAAACAGCGACCTCCTACGAGCAGTACTTC; CDR3: CASSFQTATSYEQYF; J: TRBJ2-7; size: .; D: .; V: TRBV12-3/TRBV12-4
DNA: TGTGCCAGCAGCCCACGGGGGTTTGGGTATGGCTACACCTTC; CDR3: CASSPRGFGYGYTF; J: TRBJ1-2; size: .; D: .; V: TRBV28
DNA: TGTGCCAGCAGAGCCCCCGGGGGGCGCGGAAACACCATATATTTT; CDR3: CASRAPGGRGNTIYF; J: TRBJ1-3; size: .; D: .; V: TRBV28
DNA: TGCGCCAGCAGCCACGTAGGCCGTGTAGGGGGCCCGCGAGATACGCAGTATTTT; CDR3: CASSHVGRVGGPRDTQYF; J: TRBJ2-3; size: .; D: TRBD1; V: TRBV4-1
DNA: TGTGCCAGCAGTTTGCTCGGGAGGCCTAGCACAGATACGCAGTATTTT; CDR3: CASSLLGRPSTDTQYF; J: TRBJ2-3; size: few; D: TRBD2; V: TRBV12-3/TRBV12-4
DNA: TGTGCCAGTAAATCGGGACAGGACTATGGCTACACCTTC; CDR3: CASKSGQDYGYTF; J: TRBJ1-2; size: .; D: TRBD1; V: TRBV19
DNA: TGTGCCAGCAGTTTATCTTGGTCAGGGAGCACTGAAGCTTTCTTT; CDR3: CASSLSWSGSTEAFF; J: TRBJ1-1; size: .; D: .; V: TRBV12-3/TRBV12-4
DNA: TGTGCCAGCAGCCCGTCCGGGACTGGATGGAATGAGCAGTTCTTC; CDR3: CASSPSGTGWNEQFF; J: TRBJ2-1; size: .; D: .; V: TRBV14
DNA: TGTGCCAGCAGCTTATGGACTGCAGATACGCAGTATTTT; CDR3: CASSLWTADTQYF; J: TRBJ2-3; size: many; D: .; V: TRBV7-8
DNA: TGTGCCAGCAGTTACCACGTTAACACTGAAGCTTTCTTT; CDR3: CASSYHVNTEAFF; J: TRBJ1-1; size: .; D: .; V: TRBV27
DNA: TGTGCCAGCAGCACCCCAGGGAATACGCAGTATTTT; CDR3: CASSTPGNTQYF; J: TRBJ2-3; size: few; D: .; V: TRBV5-4
DNA: TGTGCCAGCAGTGGCTACGGGACAGGGGGCACCGGGGAGCTGTTTTTT; CDR3: CASSGYGTGGTGELFF; J: TRBJ2-2; size: .; D: TRBD1; V: TRBV6-1
DNA: TGTGCCAGTAGTATCTCTCGCGGGAGGGGTTACGAGCAGTACTTC; CDR3: CASSISRGRGYEQYF; J: TRBJ2-7; size: .; D: TRBD2; V: TRBV19
DNA: TGTGCCAGCCGAGACCCGGGGGGGAGGAATGAAGCTTTCTTT; CDR3: CASRDPGGRNEAFF; J: TRBJ1-1; size: .; D: .; V: TRBV6-5
DNA: TGTGCCAGCCACGAGGACAGGGGGCGAGAGACCCAGTACTTC; CDR3: CASHEDRGRETQYF; J: TRBJ2-5; size: few; D: TRBD1; V: TRBV6-1
DNA: TGCGCCAGCAGCCAAGAAATTCGGCACGAGCAGTACTTC; CDR3: CASSQEIRHEQYF; J: TRBJ2-7; size: .; D: .; V: TRBV4-3
DNA: TGTGCCAGCAGTTTAGGTCTAGCGGGGACGCTGTTTTTT; CDR3: CASSLGLAGTLFF; J: TRBJ2-2; size: .; D: TRBD2; V: TRBV12-3/TRBV12-4
DNA: TGTGCAAGCAGCCCAACCCTCGGGAGCGGTCATATCATGTTCTTC; CDR3: CASSPTLGSGHIMFF; J: TRBJ2-1; size: .; D: .; V: TRBV11-2
DNA: TGTGCCAGCAGCTTAGACCTGGCGGACAATACGCAGTATTTT; CDR3: CASSLDLADNTQYF; J: TRBJ2-3; size: .; D: .; V: TRBV7-8
DNA: TGTGCCACCAGCTGGGCACAGGGAAATTACGAGCAGTACTTC; CDR3: CATSWAQGNYEQYF; J: TRBJ2-7; size: .; D: .; V: TRBV15
DNA: TGTGCCAGCAGCCTAACGATTGAAGCTTTCTTT; CDR3: CASSLTIEAFF; J: TRBJ1-1; size: .; D: .; V: TRBV7-6
DNA: TGTGCCAGCACCTTTGGACTAGGTGGCACAGATACGCAGTATTTT; CDR3: CASTFGLGGTDTQYF; J: TRBJ2-3; size: .; D: TRBD2; V: TRBV7-9
DNA: TGTGCCAGCAGCTCCCGGGAATACAATGAGCAGTTCTTC; CDR3: CASSSREYNEQFF; J: TRBJ2-1; size: .; D: .; V: TRBV7-2
DNA: TGTGCCAGCAGCTTAGCCGGGAGGGCCCTAACATACAATGAGCAGTTCTTC; CDR3: CASSLAGRALTYNEQFF; J: TRBJ2-1; size: .; D: TRBD2; V: TRBV7-2
DNA: TGTGCCAGCAGCCCTCGGTTTAGTTTTAACTTTAAGAGAACAGATACGCAGTATTTT; CDR3: CASSPRFSFNFKRTDTQYF; J: TRBJ2-3; size: .; D: .; V: TRBV7-2
DNA: TGCGCCAGCAGCTTGGGGACCCGGTTCGAGACCCAGTACTTC; CDR3: CASSLGTRFETQYF; J: TRBJ2-5; size: .; D: .; V: TRBV5-1
DNA: TGTGCCAGCAGCCCGTTAGGGCTGTGGACCGGGGAGCTGTTTTTT; CDR3: CASSPLGLWTGELFF; J: TRBJ2-2; size: .; D: .; V: TRBV2
DNA: TGTGCCAGCAGCTCCGACAACCGGGACACTTACAATGAGCAGTTCTTC; CDR3: CASSSDNRDTYNEQFF; J: TRBJ2-1; size: .; D: .; V: TRBV7-2
DNA: TGTGCCAGCAGCTTCCGCATGGGGAACACCATATATTTT; CDR3: CASSFRMGNTIYF; J: TRBJ1-3; size: .; D: .; V: TRBV7-2